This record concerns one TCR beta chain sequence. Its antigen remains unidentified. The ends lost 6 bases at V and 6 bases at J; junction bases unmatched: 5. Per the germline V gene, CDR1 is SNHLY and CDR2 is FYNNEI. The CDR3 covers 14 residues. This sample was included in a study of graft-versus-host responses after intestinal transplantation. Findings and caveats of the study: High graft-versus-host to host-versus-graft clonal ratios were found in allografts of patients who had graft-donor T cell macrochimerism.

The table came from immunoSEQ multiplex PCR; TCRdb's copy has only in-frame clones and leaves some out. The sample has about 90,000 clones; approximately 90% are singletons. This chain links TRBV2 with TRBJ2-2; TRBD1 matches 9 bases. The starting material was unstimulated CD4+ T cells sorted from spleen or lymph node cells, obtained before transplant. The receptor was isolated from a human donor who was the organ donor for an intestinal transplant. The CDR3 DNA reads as TGTGCCAGCAGGGGACAGGGAGGGGCCGGGGAGCTGTTTTTT. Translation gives CASRGQGGAGELFF.